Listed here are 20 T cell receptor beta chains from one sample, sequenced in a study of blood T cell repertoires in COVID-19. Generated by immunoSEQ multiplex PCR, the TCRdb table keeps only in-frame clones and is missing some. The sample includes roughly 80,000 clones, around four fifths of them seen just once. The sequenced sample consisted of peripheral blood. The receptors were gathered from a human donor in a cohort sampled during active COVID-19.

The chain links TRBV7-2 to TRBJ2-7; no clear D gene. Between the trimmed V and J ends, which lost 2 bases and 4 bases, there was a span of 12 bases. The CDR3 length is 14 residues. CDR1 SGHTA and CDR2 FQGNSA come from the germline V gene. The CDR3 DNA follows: TGTGCCAGCAGCTTATGGGCACCACCGTACGAGCAGTACTTC. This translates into CASSLWAPPYEQYF.

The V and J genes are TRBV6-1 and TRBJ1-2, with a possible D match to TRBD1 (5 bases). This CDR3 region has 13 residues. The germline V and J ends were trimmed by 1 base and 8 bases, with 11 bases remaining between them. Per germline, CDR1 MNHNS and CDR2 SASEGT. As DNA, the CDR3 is TGTGCCAGCAGTGAAGGGGCCTGGGGCGGCTACACCTTC. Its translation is CASSEGAWGGYTF.

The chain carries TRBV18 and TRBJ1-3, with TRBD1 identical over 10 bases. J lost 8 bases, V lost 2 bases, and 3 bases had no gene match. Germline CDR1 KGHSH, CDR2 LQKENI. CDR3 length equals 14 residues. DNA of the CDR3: TGTGCCAGCTCACCAGGGACAGGGGAGCACACCATATATTTT. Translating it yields CASSPGTGEHTIYF.

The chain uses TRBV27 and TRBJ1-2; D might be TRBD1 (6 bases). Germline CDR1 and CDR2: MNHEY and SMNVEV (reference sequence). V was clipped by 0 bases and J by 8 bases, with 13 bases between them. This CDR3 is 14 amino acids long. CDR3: CASSLSPTGRGYTF. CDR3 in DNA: TGTGCCAGCAGTTTATCGCCAACAGGGCGAGGCTACACCTTC.

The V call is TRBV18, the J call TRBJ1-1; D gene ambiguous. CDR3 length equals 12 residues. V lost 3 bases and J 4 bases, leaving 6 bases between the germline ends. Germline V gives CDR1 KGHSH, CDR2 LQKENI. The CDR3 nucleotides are TGTGCCAGCTCACCCCCCAGCACTGAAGCTTTCTTT. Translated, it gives CASSPPSTEAFF.

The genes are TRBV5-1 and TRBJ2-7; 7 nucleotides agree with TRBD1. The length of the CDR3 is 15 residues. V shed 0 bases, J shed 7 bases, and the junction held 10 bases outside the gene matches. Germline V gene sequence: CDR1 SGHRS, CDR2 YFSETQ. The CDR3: CASSLAGQDLREQYF. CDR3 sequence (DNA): TGCGCCAGCAGCTTGGCCGGACAGGACCTACGAGAGCAGTACTTC.

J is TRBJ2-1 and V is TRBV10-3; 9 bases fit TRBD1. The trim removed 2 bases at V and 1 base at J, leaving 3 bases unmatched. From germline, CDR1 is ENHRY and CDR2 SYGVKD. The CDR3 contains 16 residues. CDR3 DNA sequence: TGTGCCATCAGTGAGGGGACAGGGACGTCCTACAATGAGCAGTTCTTC. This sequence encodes CAISEGTGTSYNEQFF.

The CDR3 loop reads CSVGGAGAINEQYF. The CDR3 DNA is TGCAGCGTTGGAGGGGCAGGGGCCATCAACGAGCAGTACTTC. The rearrangement joins TRBV29-1 to TRBJ2-7; TRBD1 is a possible D gene (6 bases). Deletions cut 4 bases from V and 5 bases from J, with 18 bases between. CDR1 and CDR2 from the germline V gene are SQVTM and ANQGSEA. This CDR3 has 14 residues.

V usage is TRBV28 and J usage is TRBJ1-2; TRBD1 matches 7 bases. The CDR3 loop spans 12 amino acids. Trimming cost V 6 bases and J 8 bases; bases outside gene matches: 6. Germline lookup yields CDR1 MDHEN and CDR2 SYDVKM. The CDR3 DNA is TGTGCCAGCAGAATCCCAGGGGGGGGCTACACCTTC. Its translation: CASRIPGGGYTF.

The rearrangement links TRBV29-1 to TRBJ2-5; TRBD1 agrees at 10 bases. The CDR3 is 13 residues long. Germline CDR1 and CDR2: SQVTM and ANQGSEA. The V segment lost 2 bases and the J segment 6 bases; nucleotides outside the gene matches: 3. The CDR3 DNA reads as TGCAGCGTTGAAAGGACAGGGGGACAGACCCAGTACTTC. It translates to CSVERTGGQTQYF.

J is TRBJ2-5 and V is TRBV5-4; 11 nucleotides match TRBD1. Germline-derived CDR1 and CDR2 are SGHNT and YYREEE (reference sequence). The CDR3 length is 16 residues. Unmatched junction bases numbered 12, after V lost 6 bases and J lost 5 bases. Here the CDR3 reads CASTSARTGGPETQYF. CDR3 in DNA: TGTGCCAGCACCTCGGCCCGGACAGGGGGCCCGGAGACCCAGTACTTC.

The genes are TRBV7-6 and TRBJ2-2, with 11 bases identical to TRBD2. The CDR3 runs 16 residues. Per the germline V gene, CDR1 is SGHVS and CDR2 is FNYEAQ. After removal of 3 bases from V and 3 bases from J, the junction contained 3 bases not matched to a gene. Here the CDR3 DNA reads TGTGCCAGCAGCTTCCCGGGACTAGCGGACACCGGGGAGCTGTTTTTT. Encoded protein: CASSFPGLADTGELFF.

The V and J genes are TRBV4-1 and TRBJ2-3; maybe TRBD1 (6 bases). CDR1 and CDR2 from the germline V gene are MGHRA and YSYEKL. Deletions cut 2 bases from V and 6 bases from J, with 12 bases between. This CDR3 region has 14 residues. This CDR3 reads CASSQNNRDDTQYF. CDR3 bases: TGCGCCAGCAGCCAAAACAACAGGGACGATACGCAGTATTTT.

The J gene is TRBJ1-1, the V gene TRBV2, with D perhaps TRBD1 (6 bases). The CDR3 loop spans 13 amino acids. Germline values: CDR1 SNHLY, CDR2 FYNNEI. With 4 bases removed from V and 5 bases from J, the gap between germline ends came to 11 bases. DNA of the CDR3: TGTGCCAGCAGTGGACAGGCAATAACTGAAGCTTTCTTT. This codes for CASSGQAITEAFF.

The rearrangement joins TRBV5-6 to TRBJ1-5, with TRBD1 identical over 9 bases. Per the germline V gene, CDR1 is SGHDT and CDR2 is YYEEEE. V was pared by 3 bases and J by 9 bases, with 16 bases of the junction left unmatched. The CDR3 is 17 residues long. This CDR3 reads CASSYRTGGGFFGPQHF. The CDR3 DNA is TGTGCCAGCAGCTACCGAACAGGGGGCGGCTTCTTCGGGCCCCAGCATTTT.

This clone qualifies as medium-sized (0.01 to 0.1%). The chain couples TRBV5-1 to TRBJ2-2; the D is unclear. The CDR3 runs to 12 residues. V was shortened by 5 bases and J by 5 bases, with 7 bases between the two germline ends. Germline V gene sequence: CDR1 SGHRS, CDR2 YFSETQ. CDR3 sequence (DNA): TGCGCCAGCAGAAGAGGAACCGGGGAGCTGTTTTTT. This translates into CASRRGTGELFF.

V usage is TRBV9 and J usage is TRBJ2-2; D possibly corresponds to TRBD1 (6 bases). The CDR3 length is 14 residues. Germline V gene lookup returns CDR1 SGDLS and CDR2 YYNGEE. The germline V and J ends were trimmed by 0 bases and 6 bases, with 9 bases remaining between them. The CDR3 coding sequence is TGTGCCAGCAGCGTAGGGGGGCCCGCCGGGGAGCTGTTTTTT. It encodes CASSVGGPAGELFF.

The CDR3 loop is CASSSYLGLAGGDNEQFF. The CDR3 DNA reads as TGTGCCAGCAGCTCCTACCTGGGACTAGCGGGGGGTGACAATGAGCAGTTCTTC. The J gene is TRBJ2-1, the V gene TRBV7-9, with 15 bases that match TRBD2. Losses at the gene ends were 4 bases for V and 5 bases for J; bases not matched to a gene: 9. Germline V gene sequence: CDR1 SEHNR, CDR2 FQNEAQ (reference sequence). The CDR3 spans 18 residues. The full variable domain, in which reference TRBV7-9 and TRBJ2-1 provide the parts outside the CDR3, is DTGVSQNPRHKITKRGQNVTFRCDPISEHNRLYWYRQTLGQGPEFLTYFQNEAQLEKSRLLSDRFSAERPKGSFSTLEIQRTEQGDSAMYLCASSSYLGLAGGDNEQFFGPGTRLTVL.

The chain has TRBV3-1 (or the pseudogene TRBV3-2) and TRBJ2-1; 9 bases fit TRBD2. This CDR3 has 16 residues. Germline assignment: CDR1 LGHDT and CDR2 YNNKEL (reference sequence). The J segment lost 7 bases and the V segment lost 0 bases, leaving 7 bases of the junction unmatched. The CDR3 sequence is CASSQDLKRGVNEQFF. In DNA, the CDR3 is TGTGCCAGCAGCCAAGATCTGAAGCGGGGGGTGAATGAGCAGTTCTTC.

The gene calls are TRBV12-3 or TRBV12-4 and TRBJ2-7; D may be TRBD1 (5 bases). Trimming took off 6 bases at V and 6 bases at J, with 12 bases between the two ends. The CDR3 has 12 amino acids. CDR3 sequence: CASSQTVLEQYF. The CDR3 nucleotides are TGTGCCAGCAGCCAGACAGTTCTCGAGCAGTACTTC.